These T cell receptor beta chains were read from a single sample in a study of T cell repertoires in cytomegalovirus infection. For these receptors, no antigen is known. TCRdb processed the reads anew with MiXCR; each CDR3 protein has one entry. The sample holds fewer than 950,000 distinct CDR3 sequences, less than 35% seen once. The starting material was cultured CD8+ T cells from PBMCs, obtained from culture after CMV antigen stimulation. These receptors were obtained from a human donor in good health (CMV status not recorded). Some clones in this sample may be carry-over from other donors' samples. CDR3s include the opening cysteine and the closing phenylalanine or tryptophan. Fields, in order: clone size, D gene, J gene, V gene, CDR3 protein, CDR3 DNA. D genes are given only for firm matches. The size entry is marked missing in some rows and otherwise reads once, few, many or a size class.

many TRBD1 TRBJ2-4 TRBV12-3/TRBV12-4 CASSGETGGRGENIQYF TGTGCCAGCAGTGGGGAAACAGGGGGGAGAGGAGAGAACATTCAGTACTTC
. . TRBJ2-5 TRBV7-6 CASSLGIDRQETQYF TGTGCCAGCAGCTTAGGGATTGACAGGCAAGAGACCCAGTACTTC
few . TRBJ2-1 TRBV5-5 CASSWMQGTYNEQFF TGTGCCAGCAGCTGGATGCAGGGAACCTACAATGAGCAGTTCTTC
few . TRBJ1-5 TRBV7-9 CASAGPPSNQPQHF TGTGCCAGTGCGGGGCCACCTAGCAATCAGCCCCAGCATTTT
. . TRBJ2-5 TRBV2 CASRDGPETQYF TGTGCCAGCAGGGACGGTCCGGAGACCCAGTACTTC
. TRBD1 TRBJ2-5 TRBV5-4 CASSRPEGGRETQYF TGTGCCAGCAGCCGGCCCGAAGGGGGCAGGGAGACCCAGTACTTC
few TRBD2 TRBJ2-3 TRBV6-6 CASSYSSGGPGTDTQYF TGTGCCAGCAGTTACTCTAGCGGGGGGCCTGGCACAGATACGCAGTATTTT
few . TRBJ2-2 TRBV7-6 CASSLVFGDGTGELFF TGTGCCAGCAGCTTAGTTTTTGGCGACGGGACGGGGGAGCTGTTTTTT
. . TRBJ1-3 TRBV9 CASRGFADGIGNTIYF TGTGCCAGCAGAGGATTTGCGGACGGAATTGGAAACACCATATATTTT
. . TRBJ1-1 TRBV4-1 CASSQNALKGEAFF TGCGCCAGCAGCCAAAATGCCCTCAAGGGTGAAGCTTTCTTT
few . TRBJ1-2 TRBV6-2/TRBV6-3 CASSYFIRGQANYGYTF TGTGCCAGCAGTTACTTCATCAGGGGCCAAGCTAACTATGGCTACACCTTC
. . TRBJ1-6 TRBV27 CASSLWAGNSPLHF TGTGCCAGCAGTTTATGGGCAGGGAATTCACCCCTCCACTTT
. . TRBJ1-3 TRBV7-6 CASSLRVSGNTIYF TGTGCCAGCAGTTTGAGGGTATCTGGAAACACCATATATTTT
. . TRBJ2-3 TRBV9 CASSVATSRPTDTQYF TGTGCCAGCAGCGTAGCTACCAGCCGCCCCACAGATACGCAGTATTTT
. TRBD1 TRBJ2-2 TRBV7-6 CASSDRGPTGELFF TGTGCCAGCAGCGACAGGGGGCCTACCGGGGAGCTGTTTTTT
medium-sized . TRBJ2-1 TRBV7-6 CASSKSSYNEQFF TGTGCCAGCAGCAAGAGCTCCTACAATGAGCAGTTCTTC
. . TRBJ1-6 TRBV6-5 CASSSGSSAPVGLHF TGTGCCAGCAGTTCCGGGTCCTCAGCACCGGTTGGCCTCCACTTT
. TRBD1 TRBJ1-2 TRBV9 CASSVNTGGDGYTF TGTGCCAGCAGCGTGAACACAGGGGGCGATGGCTACACCTTC
. . TRBJ2-3 TRBV13 CASSTRGAEDTQYF TGTGCCAGCAGCACCCGGGGGGCCGAAGATACGCAGTATTTT
few TRBD2 TRBJ2-1 TRBV20-1 CSARGGLEEASSYNEQFF TGCAGTGCTAGGGGGGGACTAGAAGAGGCGAGCTCCTACAATGAGCAGTTCTTC
. . TRBJ2-2 TRBV7-8 CASSFKGRGTGELFF TGTGCCAGCAGCTTCAAAGGGAGAGGCACCGGGGAGCTGTTTTTT
. . TRBJ1-1 TRBV5-1 CASSTGTENTEAFF TGCGCCAGCAGTACCGGGACGGAAAACACTGAAGCTTTCTTT
. . TRBJ2-5 TRBV7-6 CACTREETQYF TGTGCCTGTACGAGGGAGGAGACCCAGTACTTC